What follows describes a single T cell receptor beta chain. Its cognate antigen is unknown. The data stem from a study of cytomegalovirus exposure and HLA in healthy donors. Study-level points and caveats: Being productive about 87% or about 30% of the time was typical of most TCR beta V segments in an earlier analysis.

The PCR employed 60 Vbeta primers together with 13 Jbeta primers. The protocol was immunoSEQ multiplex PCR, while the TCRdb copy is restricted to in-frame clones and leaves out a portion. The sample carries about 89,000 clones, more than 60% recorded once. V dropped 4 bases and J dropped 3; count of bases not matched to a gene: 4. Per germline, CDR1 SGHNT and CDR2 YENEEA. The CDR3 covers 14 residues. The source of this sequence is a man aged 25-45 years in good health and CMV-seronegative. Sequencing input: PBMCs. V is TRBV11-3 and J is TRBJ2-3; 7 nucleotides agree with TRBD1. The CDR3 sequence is CASSYDRATDTQYF. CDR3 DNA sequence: TGTGCCAGCAGCTACGACAGGGCTACAGATACGCAGTATTTT.